These 25 T cell receptor beta chains were sequenced from one sample in a study of PD-L1 blockade in urothelial cancer. Time point denoted: pretreatment peripheral blood. Libraries were prepared by immunoSEQ multiplex PCR; TCRdb keeps only in-frame clonotypes and omits some of them. The sample has under 55,000 clones; approximately 79% are singletons. The sample consisted of PBMCs, taken around atezolizumab (anti-PD-L1) treatment. The origin of the receptors is a man in his 70s with urothelial cancer.

The chain is built from TRBV4-2 and TRBJ2-3, with D perhaps TRBD2 (6 bases). Germline CDR1 and CDR2: LGHNA and YNFKEQ. The CDR3 is made up of 16 amino acids. Trimming stripped 1 base from V and 1 base from J, with 12 bases between. The CDR3 loop reads CASSQGYGGGTDTQYF. CDR3 sequence (DNA): TGTGCCAGCAGCCAAGGGTACGGGGGAGGCACAGATACGCAGTATTTT.

This clone has only a few counts. The CDR3 reads CASSPDSQRSYEQYF. CDR3 DNA: TGTGCCAGCAGCCCGGACAGTCAGCGGTCCTACGAGCAGTACTTC. The rearrangement joins TRBV7-9 to TRBJ2-7; maybe TRBD1 (6 bases). The CDR3 has 15 amino acids. Germline V gene lookup returns CDR1 SEHNR and CDR2 FQNEAQ (reference sequence). Trimming pared 5 bases from V and 1 base from J, leaving 15 bases between.

In its sample, this clone was seen a few times. This chain uses TRBV5-4 with TRBJ1-5; possibly TRBD1 for D (6 bases). The CDR3 covers 18 residues. V was clipped by 2 bases and J by 4 bases, with 22 bases between them. Germline V gene lookup returns CDR1 SGHNT and CDR2 YYREEE (reference sequence). The CDR3 region has the DNA TGTGCCAGCAGCTTTCCGGCAAGGGGGGGGTTTGGTAATCAGCCCCAGCATTTT. It translates to CASSFPARGGFGNQPQHF.

The gene calls are TRBV7-2 and TRBJ1-1, with 7 bases identical to TRBD1. The CDR3 has 15 amino acids. The germline gives CDR1 SGHTA, CDR2 FQGNSA. The V and J ends lost 4 bases and 1 base, in that order; junction bases with no gene match: 6. The CDR3 DNA follows: TGTGCCAGCAGCTCCCCCGGGACAGAGAACACTGAAGCTTTCTTT. Protein product: CASSSPGTENTEAFF.

This sequence joins TRBV5-1 and TRBJ1-1, with D maybe TRBD1 (5 bases). Germline assignment: CDR1 SGHRS and CDR2 YFSETQ. CDR3 length: 14 amino acids. With 0 bases removed from V and 1 base from J, the gap between germline ends came to 7 bases. The CDR3 sequence is CASSLAQGNTEAFF. Here the CDR3 DNA reads TGCGCCAGCAGCTTGGCCCAGGGGAACACTGAAGCTTTCTTT.

The chain combines TRBV2 with TRBJ2-3; a possible D gene is TRBD2 (5 bases). This CDR3 has 15 residues. V shed 0 bases and J shed 4 bases, with 11 bases lying between them. Germline CDR1 SNHLY, CDR2 FYNNEI. The CDR3 DNA reads as TGTGCCAGCAGTGAAGCGGGGAGCCGGGCAGATACGCAGTATTTT. Its translation: CASSEAGSRADTQYF.

This chain connects TRBV5-1 to TRBJ2-2; 9 nucleotides match TRBD2. After removal of 5 bases from V and 4 bases from J, the junction contained 9 bases not matched to a gene. The CDR3 runs 16 residues. Germline V CDR1 and CDR2: SGHRS, YFSETQ. The chain's CDR3 is CASRAGGRASTGELFF. The CDR3 DNA reads TGCGCCAGCAGAGCTGGCGGGAGGGCTTCCACCGGGGAGCTGTTTTTT.

This clone occurred a few times. The chain recombines TRBV9 with TRBJ1-1; D is unresolved. Per the germline V gene, CDR1 is SGDLS and CDR2 is YYNGEE. The ends were cut back, 0 bases at V and 1 base at J, with 10 bases in the middle. The CDR3 runs 15 residues. CDR3 DNA: TGTGCCAGCAGCGTAGCCCCGGTTGCGAACACTGAAGCTTTCTTT. It encodes CASSVAPVANTEAFF.

This clone has only a few counts. The chain employs TRBV5-1 and TRBJ1-1; TRBD1 is a possible D gene (6 bases). CDR3 size: 15 residues. Germline assignment: CDR1 SGHRS and CDR2 YFSETQ. V lost 6 bases and J lost 1, with 16 bases in between. This CDR3 reads CASTYLQGPNTEAFF. CDR3 DNA: TGCGCCAGCACGTATTTACAGGGTCCGAACACTGAAGCTTTCTTT.

This chain connects TRBV7-2 to TRBJ2-1; 9 bases match TRBD2. The CDR3 contains 16 residues. From germline, CDR1 is SGHTA and CDR2 FQGNSA. With V trimmed by 3 bases and J by 2 bases, 5 bases remained unmatched. The DNA for the CDR3 is TGTGCCAGCAGCTTCTTAGCGGGGGTGGCCTACAATGAGCAGTTCTTC. This codes for CASSFLAGVAYNEQFF.

The chain carries TRBV28 and TRBJ2-2; 7 positions agree with TRBD2. V lost 1 base to trimming and J lost 2 bases; unmatched junction nucleotides: 4. CDR3 length: 16 residues. Germline V lookup: CDR1 MDHEN, CDR2 SYDVKM. The CDR3 spells CASSLSGTINTGELFF. CDR3 in DNA: TGTGCCAGCAGTTTATCCGGGACTATTAACACCGGGGAGCTGTTTTTT.

The chain links TRBV2 to TRBJ2-5; TRBD2 matches 11 bases. Per germline, CDR1 SNHLY and CDR2 FYNNEI. The CDR3 is 16 amino acids. The V and J ends lost 5 bases and 7 bases, in that order; junction bases with no gene match: 12. The DNA of the CDR3 is TGTGCCAGCAGTCCCCTAGCGGGGGGCCCCACCTTGACCCAGTACTTC. Its protein is CASSPLAGGPTLTQYF.

The chain combines TRBV11-3 with TRBJ2-3; TRBD1 matches 7 bases. This CDR3 comprises 14 residues. Trimming cost V 5 bases and J 3 bases; bases outside gene matches: 5. Germline values: CDR1 SGHNT, CDR2 YENEEA. The CDR3 reads CASSRGLGTDTQYF. The CDR3 DNA sequence: TGTGCCAGCAGCAGGGGGCTAGGTACAGATACGCAGTATTTT.

This chain connects TRBV27 to TRBJ2-7, with a weak D call TRBD2 (6 bases). The CDR3 totals 15 residues. V shed 2 bases and J shed 2 bases, with 13 bases lying between them. Germline assignment: CDR1 MNHEY and CDR2 SMNVEV (reference sequence). Written as DNA, the CDR3 is TGTGCCAGCAGTTTAGGGGGGAGAGTCGCCTACGAGCAGTACTTC. Its protein is CASSLGGRVAYEQYF.

The V and J genes are TRBV4-3 and TRBJ2-6; D unclear. Germline V gene data show CDR1 as LGHNA and CDR2 as YSLEER. The CDR3 consists of 16 residues. V was cut by 1 base and J by 3 bases, with 10 bases left in between. The CDR3 DNA is TGCGCCAGCAGCCAAGCAGATCCCCGTGGGGCCAACGTCCTGACTTTC. Amino acids: CASSQADPRGANVLTF.

The CDR3 region has the DNA TGTGCCACCACCCCCGGGGGGCGGTATGGCTACACCTTC. Residues: CATTPGGRYGYTF. The rearrangement joins TRBV15 to TRBJ1-2, with D possibly being TRBD1 (6 bases). The CDR3 consists of 13 residues. V dropped 7 bases and J dropped 5 bases, with 14 bases sitting between them. Germline V lookup: CDR1 LNHNV, CDR2 YYDKDF (reference sequence).

J is TRBJ2-6 and V is TRBV7-9; D perhaps matches TRBD2 (6 bases). CDR3 size: 18 residues. CDR1 SEHNR and CDR2 FQNEAQ come from the germline V gene (reference sequence). Trimming stripped 3 bases from V and 4 bases from J, with 19 bases between. The CDR3 region has the DNA TGTGCCAGCAGCTTGCGTCGGGACTCTCGGGCAGGGGCCAACGTCCTGACTTTC. Its translation is CASSLRRDSRAGANVLTF.

This sequence joins TRBV28 and TRBJ2-1, with D perhaps TRBD2 (5 bases). The germline V and J ends were trimmed by 3 bases and 10 bases, with 16 bases remaining between them. This CDR3 is built from 14 residues. CDR1 MDHEN and CDR2 SYDVKM come from the germline V gene. In DNA, the CDR3 is TGTGCCAGCAGTTTCGCGGGCCTCCCAAGAGAGCAGTTCTTC. It codes for CASSFAGLPREQFF.

This clone was seen just once. The chain recombines TRBV5-1 with TRBJ2-1; 7 nucleotides align to TRBD1. This CDR3 has 14 residues. V lost 3 bases and J lost 6; bases outside the gene matches: 6. Germline V gives CDR1 SGHRS, CDR2 YFSETQ. CDR3 amino acids: CASSWRQGGNEQFF. CDR3 bases: TGCGCCAGCAGCTGGCGACAGGGCGGCAATGAGCAGTTCTTC.

This chain joins TRBV7-2 and TRBJ1-1, with D uncertain. CDR3 size: 15 residues. V lost 5 bases to trimming and J lost 7 bases, with 20 bases between them. The germline gives CDR1 SGHTA, CDR2 FQGNSA. The DNA of the CDR3 is TGTGCCAGCAGCCCTAGTCCCGGGTTTGAGGGTGAAGCTTTCTTT. Translated, it gives CASSPSPGFEGEAFF.

The chain combines TRBV7-2 with TRBJ1-1; TRBD1 matches at 9 bases. V shed 5 bases and J 3 bases; nucleotides not matched to a gene: 4. The CDR3 loop spans 14 amino acids. The germline CDR1 and CDR2 sequences are SGHTA and FQGNSA. CDR3 region: CASSRDRADTEAFF. The CDR3 DNA reads as TGTGCCAGCAGCCGGGACAGGGCTGACACTGAAGCTTTCTTT.

Of note for this clone: An end of the junction differs from the germline gene, which may be a read error. This sample includes further DNA sequences coding for the same CDR3. CDR3 residues: CASSETGFNQPQHF. CDR3 nucleotides: TGTGCCAGCAGTGAAACGGGGTTCAATCAGCCCCAACATTTT. The rearrangement links TRBV2 to TRBJ1-5, with unresolved D. CDR3 length equals 14 residues. Germline CDR1 and CDR2: SNHLY and FYNNEI.

The CDR3 DNA is TGTGCCAGTCAGGGTGCCATCAACGGAAACACCATATATTTT. Protein product: CASQGAINGNTIYF. The chain is built from TRBV19 and TRBJ1-3, with a tentative D call TRBD1 (5 bases). This CDR3 has 14 amino acids. V shed 8 bases and J shed 4 bases, with 15 bases lying between them. Germline CDR1 is LNHDA and CDR2 is SQIVND (reference sequence).

This chain uses TRBV18 with TRBJ2-5; D perhaps matches TRBD2 (5 bases). Trimming pared 1 base from V and 3 bases from J, leaving 9 bases between. The CDR3 runs to 14 residues. Germline V gives CDR1 KGHSH, CDR2 LQKENI. Here the CDR3 reads CASSPRRVEETQYF. CDR3 bases: TGTGCCAGCTCACCACGGCGGGTGGAAGAGACCCAGTACTTC.

The V call is TRBV5-8, the J call TRBJ2-2; TRBD1 is a possible D gene (6 bases). The CDR3 consists of 14 residues. Germline V gene sequence: CDR1 SGHTS, CDR2 YDEGEE. V dropped 4 bases and J dropped 3 bases, with 10 bases sitting between them. CDR3 sequence: CASSNGQYTGELFF. The CDR3 DNA is TGTGCCAGCAGCAACGGACAGTACACCGGGGAGCTGTTTTTT.